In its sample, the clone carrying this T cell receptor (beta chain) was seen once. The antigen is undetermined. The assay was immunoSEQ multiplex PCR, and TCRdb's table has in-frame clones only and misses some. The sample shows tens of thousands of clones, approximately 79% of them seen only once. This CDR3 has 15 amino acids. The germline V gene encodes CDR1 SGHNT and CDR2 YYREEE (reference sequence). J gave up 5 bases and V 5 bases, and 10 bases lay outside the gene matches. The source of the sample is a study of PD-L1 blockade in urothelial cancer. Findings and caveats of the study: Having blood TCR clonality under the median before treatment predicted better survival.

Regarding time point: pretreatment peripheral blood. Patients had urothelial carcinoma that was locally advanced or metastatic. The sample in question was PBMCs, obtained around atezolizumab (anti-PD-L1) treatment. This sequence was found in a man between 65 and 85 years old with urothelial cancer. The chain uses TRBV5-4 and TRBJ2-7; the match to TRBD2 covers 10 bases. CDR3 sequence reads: CASSILAGEDHEQYF. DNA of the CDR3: TGTGCCAGCAGTATTCTAGCGGGAGAGGACCACGAGCAGTACTTC.